This T cell receptor (beta chain) was retrieved from a study of shared clonotypes between healthy human individuals. Turning to this clone: Other nucleotide sequences from this sample produce the same CDR3.

Sequencing used immunoSEQ multiplex PCR; TCRdb keeps in-frame clones, though not all of them. This sample has millions of clones, with over 85% found just once. The CDR3 is made up of 14 amino acids. V dropped 2 bases and J dropped 1 base, with 6 bases sitting between them. In germline, CDR1 is SGHAT, CDR2 FQNNGV. Naivety among CD8 cells was defined by CD45RO negativity and positive CCR7 selection, thereby excluding terminally differentiated effector memory CD45RA+ cells. The chain recombines TRBV11-2 with TRBJ2-1; unclear D gene. This clonotype was obtained from a man aged 18 to 30 in good health. The specimen was naive CD8+ T cells sorted from blood. The CDR3 loop reads CASSLLGSYNEQFF. DNA of the CDR3: TGTGCCAGCAGCTTATTGGGTTCCTACAATGAGCAGTTCTTC.